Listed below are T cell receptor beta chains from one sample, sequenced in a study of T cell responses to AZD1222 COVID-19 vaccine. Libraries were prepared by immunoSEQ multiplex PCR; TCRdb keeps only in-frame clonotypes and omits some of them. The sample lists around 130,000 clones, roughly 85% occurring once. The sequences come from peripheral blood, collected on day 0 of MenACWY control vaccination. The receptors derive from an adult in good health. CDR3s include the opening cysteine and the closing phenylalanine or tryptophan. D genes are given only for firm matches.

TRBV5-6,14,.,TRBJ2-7,TGTGCCAGCAGCCGGATTACAGGGAACTACGAGCAGTACTTC,CASSRITGNYEQYF
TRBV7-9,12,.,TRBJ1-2,TGTGCCAGCAGCTTAAGGGGAGGAGGCTACACCTTC,CASSLRGGGYTF
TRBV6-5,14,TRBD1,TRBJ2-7,TGTGCCAGCAGTCGCACCGGGACAGGGTACGAGCAGTACTTC,CASSRTGTGYEQYF
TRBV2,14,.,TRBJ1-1,TGTGCCAGCAGTGAAAGGCGCCAGAACACTGAAGCTTTCTTT,CASSERRQNTEAFF
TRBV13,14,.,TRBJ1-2,TGTGCCAGCAGCTTAGGCCCTCTCGGGAATGGCTACACCTTC,CASSLGPLGNGYTF
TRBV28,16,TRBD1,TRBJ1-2,TGTGCCAGCAGTTTACCGGGGCAGGGGGCGGGTTATGGCTACACCTTC,CASSLPGQGAGYGYTF
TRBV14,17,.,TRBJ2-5,TGTGCCAGCAGCCAAAAGGACTCTATACCTGGGCGGGAGACCCAGTACTTC,CASSQKDSIPGRETQYF
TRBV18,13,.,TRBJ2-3,TGTGCCAGCTCCCCAACCATCGGAGATACGCAGTATTTT,CASSPTIGDTQYF
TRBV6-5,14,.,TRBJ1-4,TGTGCCAGCAGTCAGATGCAAGGGGGGGAAAAACTGTTTTTT,CASSQMQGGEKLFF
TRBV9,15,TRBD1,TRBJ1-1,TGTGCCAGCAGCGTAGTCCGGACAGGATTCACTGAAGCTTTCTTT,CASSVVRTGFTEAFF